This entry lists 10 T cell receptor beta chains sequenced from one sample in a study of sequential checkpoint blockade in melanoma. Sequencing was performed with immunoSEQ multiplex PCR; in TCRdb, only in-frame clones are kept and a portion is missing. The repertoire holds some 15,000 clones, approximately 93% seen once, with roughly 24% in the top ten. Documented treatment: randomized to nivolumab then ipilimumab (arm A) or the reverse (arm B). Sequencing was performed on CD8+ T cells sorted from blood (inferred from file names), taken from a patient given nivolumab and ipilimumab in sequence. Every receptor here comes from a human donor with melanoma.

The chain carries TRBV6-1 and TRBJ2-7; the D is unclear. The germline CDR1 and CDR2 sequences are MNHNS and SASEGT. Deletions cut 3 bases from V and 2 bases from J, with 8 bases between. The CDR3 has 13 residues. The CDR3 reads CASSEQQPYEQYV. Here the CDR3 DNA reads TGTGCCAGCAGTGAGCAACAGCCCTACGAGCAGTACGTC.

The V call is TRBV28, the J call TRBJ2-7; D is possibly TRBD1 (6 bases). Germline V gene lookup returns CDR1 MDHEN and CDR2 SYDVKM. Trimming removed 10 bases from V and 5 bases from J, with 15 bases in between. This CDR3 is 12 amino acids long. CDR3 bases: TGTGCCACCGACAGGACCGGCCACGAGCAGTACTTC. Its translation is CATDRTGHEQYF.

This clone has a handful of counts. This chain joins TRBV12-1 and TRBJ2-7; the table calls TRBD2, which could not be checked here. TRBV12-1 is listed as a pseudogene. The CDR3 spans 15 residues. The CDR3 sequence is CASSPLVAGTYEQYV. CDR3 bases: TGTGCCAGCAGCCCACTGGTAGCGGGGACCTACGAGCAGTACGTC.

The genes are TRBV4-3 and TRBJ2-6, with D unclear. V gave up 3 bases and J gave up 0 bases, with 9 bases separating them. The germline V gene has CDR1 LGHNA and CDR2 YSLEER. This CDR3 spans 16 amino acids. CDR3 nucleotide sequence: TGCGCCAGCAGCCACACATCCAACTCTGGGGCCAACGTCCTGACTTTC. Its translation is CASSHTSNSGANVLTF.

The J gene is TRBJ1-1, the V gene TRBV4-1, with D perhaps matching TRBD1 (5 bases). The CDR3 has 14 amino acids. Germline CDR1 is MGHRA and CDR2 is YSYEKL. V lost 3 bases and J lost 4, with 12 bases in between. The CDR3 is CASSHRSGGTEAFF. CDR3 nucleotides: TGCGCCAGCAGCCATCGCTCGGGGGGCACTGAAGCTTTCTTT.

This clone was picked up one time. The J gene is TRBJ1-3, the V gene TRBV5-1; D uncertain. This CDR3 is built from 14 residues. Trimming cost V 3 bases and J 0 bases, with 7 bases left between them. The germline CDR1 and CDR2 sequences are SGHRS and YFSETQ. CDR3 sequence (DNA): TGCGCCAGCAGCTCGGAGAGCTCTGGAAACACCATATATTTT. Protein sequence: CASSSESSGNTIYF.

This clone was detected a few times. The chain uses TRBV28 and TRBJ1-5, with TRBD1 matching over 8 bases. Germline CDR1 reads MDHEN; CDR2 reads SYDVKM. The trim removed 6 bases at V and 5 bases at J, leaving 6 bases unmatched. The CDR3 loop spans 14 amino acids. The CDR3 loop is CASSNTGGDQPQHF. The CDR3 DNA reads TGTGCCAGCAGCAATACAGGGGGGGATCAGCCCCAGCATTTT.

This sequence joins TRBV13 and TRBJ1-2; 12 nucleotides match TRBD1. The CDR3 has 15 residues. CDR1 and CDR2 from the germline V gene are PRHDT and FYEKMQ (reference sequence). Trimming cost V 7 bases and J 4 bases; bases outside gene matches: 7. DNA for the CDR3: TGTGCCAGCACAAAGGGACAGGGGGCGACCTATGGCTACACCTTC. Protein: CASTKGQGATYGYTF.

This chain links TRBV6-5 with TRBJ1-2; the match to TRBD1 covers 7 bases. V was pared by 5 bases and J by 4 bases, with 7 bases of the junction left unmatched. Germline values: CDR1 MNHEY, CDR2 SVGAGI. The CDR3 runs 14 residues. The CDR3 loop reads CASSPTGNSYGYTF. CDR3 DNA sequence: TGTGCCAGCAGTCCGACAGGGAATAGCTATGGCTACACCTTC.

This chain uses TRBV4-1 with TRBJ1-2; D unclear. Per germline, CDR1 MGHRA and CDR2 YSYEKL. The V end was cut by 2 bases, the J end by 3 bases, with 19 bases between. The CDR3 sequence is 17 residues long. CDR3 DNA: TGCGCCAGCAGCCAAACCCCCCCACATCAGATTCACTATGGCTACACCTTC. This translates into CASSQTPPHQIHYGYTF.